Following are 30 T cell receptor beta chains from one sample sequenced in a study of blood T cell repertoires in COVID-19. Profiling relied on immunoSEQ multiplex PCR, and the TCRdb table lists in-frame clones only, not all of them. Among roughly 200,000 clones listed, about 85% were seen once. Sequencing input: PBMCs or T cells enriched from blood (not recorded which). The receptors derive from a man in his forties who had recovered from COVID-19.

This chain links TRBV19 with TRBJ2-1; tentative D call: TRBD2 (6 bases). Trimming took 5 bases from V and 8 from J, leaving 28 bases between them. The CDR3 is 18 amino acids. Germline CDR1 and CDR2: LNHDA and SQIVND (reference sequence). CDR3 in amino acids: CASSSTFHGSPSSYEQFF. As DNA, the CDR3 is TGTGCCAGTAGTTCAACATTTCACGGGAGCCCGTCTTCATATGAGCAGTTCTTC.

The chain has TRBV14 and TRBJ2-7; no clear D gene. Germline CDR1 SGHDN, CDR2 FVKESK. V lost 0 bases and J 6 bases, leaving 6 bases between the germline ends. This CDR3 region has 12 residues. DNA of the CDR3: TGTGCCAGCAGCCAAGATTTCGGCGAGCAGTACTTC. Encoded protein: CASSQDFGEQYF.

The chain is built from TRBV7-8 and TRBJ2-7, with 8 bases fitting TRBD2. With V trimmed by 1 base and J by 3 bases, 5 bases remained unmatched. Looked up from germline, CDR1 is SGHVS and CDR2 is FQNEAQ. The CDR3 contains 15 residues. CDR3 amino acids: CASSLELAGLYEQYF. CDR3 DNA: TGTGCCAGCAGCTTAGAGCTAGCGGGTCTCTACGAGCAGTACTTC.

The chain uses TRBV24-1 and TRBJ2-2, with 8 nucleotides matching TRBD1. The length of the CDR3 is 17 residues. The germline CDR1 and CDR2 sequences are KGHDR and SFDVKD. J was trimmed by 4 bases and V by 1 base; bases with no gene match: 7. The CDR3, as DNA: TGTGCCACCAGTGATTTTCCGGACAGGGTTGGCACCGGGGAGCTGTTTTTT. Translating it yields CATSDFPDRVGTGELFF.

The J gene is TRBJ2-7, the V gene TRBV24-1; TRBD1 aligns across 12 bases. This CDR3 has 15 amino acids. Per the germline V gene, CDR1 is KGHDR and CDR2 is SFDVKD. The ends lost 4 bases at V and 2 bases at J; junction bases unmatched: 2. The CDR3 reads CATSDGDRGPYEQYF. The CDR3 coding sequence is TGTGCCACCAGTGACGGGGACAGGGGGCCCTACGAGCAGTACTTC.

The chain joins TRBV12-5 to TRBJ1-1; 7 bases match TRBD1. Trimming at V came to 3 bases and at J to 4 bases, leaving 8 bases not matched to a gene. Per germline, CDR1 LGHNT and CDR2 FRNRAP. CDR3 length equals 15 residues. The CDR3 region is CASGFMTGRRTEAFF. CDR3 nucleotides: TGTGCTAGTGGTTTCATGACAGGGCGACGCACTGAAGCTTTCTTT.

The CDR3 loop reads CASMLDRDTYEQYF. The CDR3 DNA is TGTGCCAGCATGCTCGACAGGGATACCTACGAGCAGTACTTC. J is TRBJ2-7 and V is TRBV6-5; 7 bases match TRBD1. V lost 7 bases and J lost 2; bases outside the gene matches: 8. Germline V CDR1 and CDR2: MNHEY, SVGAGI. The CDR3 extends over 14 amino acids.

This clone was recorded once. The V call is TRBV28, the J call TRBJ1-1; TRBD1 matches 8 bases. There are 15 residues in the CDR3. The V gene end was trimmed by 5 bases and the J gene end by 4 bases; junction bases not matched to a gene: 9. Per the germline V gene, CDR1 is MDHEN and CDR2 is SYDVKM. The CDR3 protein is CASSLRVTGGTEAFF. The CDR3 coding sequence is TGTGCCAGCAGTCTCCGAGTAACAGGGGGCACTGAAGCTTTCTTT.

The chain couples TRBV7-2 to TRBJ2-3; TRBD2 might be the D (6 bases). Germline V CDR1 and CDR2: SGHTA, FQGNSA. Trimming pared 2 bases from V and 3 bases from J, leaving 21 bases between. The CDR3 spans 18 residues. Here the CDR3 reads CASSLFHEGRRGTDTQYF. CDR3 sequence (DNA): TGTGCCAGCAGCTTATTCCACGAAGGACGGCGGGGTACAGATACGCAGTATTTT.

This chain uses TRBV6-2 or TRBV6-3 with TRBJ2-3; D not resolved. Germline V CDR1 and CDR2: MNHEY, SVGEGT. Deletions cut 2 bases from V and 2 bases from J, with 11 bases between. CDR3 length equals 15 residues. The CDR3 sequence: CASSYGLFVTDTQYF. In DNA form, the CDR3 reads TGTGCCAGCAGTTACGGGCTATTCGTCACAGATACGCAGTATTTT.

This clone has a count of ten or more. J is TRBJ1-5 and V is TRBV19, with 8 bases that match TRBD1. CDR1 is LNHDA, CDR2 SQIVND, per germline (reference sequence). After removal of 8 bases from V and 0 bases from J, the junction contained 9 bases not matched to a gene. This CDR3 has 16 amino acids. CDR3 nucleotide sequence: TGTGCCAGTCGCGGACAGGGATCGAATAGCAATCAGCCCCAGCATTTT. Its translation: CASRGQGSNSNQPQHF.

The chain combines TRBV18 with TRBJ2-7; 7 positions match TRBD2. The CDR3 totals 14 residues. V trimming: 3 bases; J trimming: 1 base; junction bases outside the gene matches: 3. CDR1 and CDR2 from the germline V gene are KGHSH and LQKENI. CDR3 DNA: TGTGCCAGCTCACCGGGGGGGAAGTCCTACGAGCAGTACTTC. Translation: CASSPGGKSYEQYF.

The chain links TRBV9 to TRBJ2-1, with D possibly being TRBD1 (5 bases). The CDR3 is 13 residues long. Per germline, CDR1 SGDLS and CDR2 YYNGEE. The ends were cut back, 0 bases at V and 7 bases at J, with 8 bases in the middle. The CDR3 DNA reads as TGTGCCAGCAGCGTAGCTAGGGGTAATGAGCAGTTCTTC. Its translation is CASSVARGNEQFF. Together with reference TRBV9 and TRBJ2-1, the CDR3 gives the full variable domain: DSGVTQTPKHLITATGQRVTLRCSPRSGDLSVYWYQQSLDQGLQFLIQYYNGEERAKGNILERFSAQQFPDLHSELNLSSLELGDSALYFCASSVARGNEQFFGPGTRLTVL.

This rearrangement joins TRBV10-2 to TRBJ1-5, with D unclear. Germline-derived CDR1 and CDR2 are WSHSY and SAAADI. V lost 3 bases and J 2 bases, leaving 11 bases between the germline ends. The CDR3 consists of 15 residues. The CDR3 protein is CASSDPGKGNQPQHF. As DNA, the CDR3 is TGCGCCAGCAGTGACCCGGGGAAGGGCAATCAGCCCCAGCATTTT.

This chain joins TRBV28 and TRBJ2-5; a weak D match, TRBD2 (5 bases). With 5 bases removed from V and 2 bases from J, the gap between germline ends came to 9 bases. Per the germline V gene, CDR1 is MDHEN and CDR2 is SYDVKM. This CDR3 has 13 amino acids. The CDR3 DNA follows: TGTGCCAGCAGTCCTCCGGGACAAGAGACCCAGTACTTC. It codes for CASSPPGQETQYF. Looking up the rest from reference TRBV28 and TRBJ2-5 gives the full variable domain: DVKVTQSSRYLVKRTGEKVFLECVQDMDHENMFWYRQDPGLGLRLIYFSYDVKMKEKGDIPEGYSVSREKKERFSLILESASTNQTSMYLCASSPPGQETQYFGPGTRLLVL.

This chain links TRBV21-1 with TRBJ2-2; the D call of TRBD2 is as the table states it, not checked on the DNA. TRBV21-1 is noted as a pseudogene. This CDR3 is 18 amino acids long. The CDR3 is CASREGLAGGPGTGELFF. Written as DNA, the CDR3 is TGTGCCAGCAGGGAGGGACTAGCGGGAGGGCCAGGCACCGGGGAGCTGTTTTTT.

The chain joins TRBV5-1 to TRBJ1-5; 7 nucleotides match TRBD1. Trimming at V came to 0 bases and at J to 7 bases, leaving 7 bases not matched to a gene. The CDR3 length is 15 residues. In germline, CDR1 is SGHRS, CDR2 YFSETQ. CDR3 coding DNA: TGCGCCAGCAGCTTGGAAGGGGGCAGGGGGCAGCCCCAGCATTTT. Its protein is CASSLEGGRGQPQHF.

The chain has TRBV20-1 and TRBJ2-1, with TRBD2 matching over 8 bases. V was pared by 3 bases and J by 6 bases, with 7 bases of the junction left unmatched. CDR3 length: 14 amino acids. The germline V gene encodes CDR1 DFQATT and CDR2 SNEGSKA (reference sequence). In DNA form, the CDR3 reads TGCAGTGCTAGTCATAGCGGGACTAGCAATGAGCAGTTCTTC. Translation: CSASHSGTSNEQFF.

V usage is TRBV15 and J usage is TRBJ1-1; D gene uncertain. CDR3 length: 14 amino acids. Trimming shortened V by 5 bases and J by 1 base, and 11 bases separated the two germline ends. Germline V gives CDR1 LNHNV, CDR2 YYDKDF (reference sequence). CDR3 sequence (DNA): TGTGCCACCAGCTATAATACACAGAACACTGAAGCTTTCTTT. Encoded protein: CATSYNTQNTEAFF.

The rearrangement joins TRBV5-4 to TRBJ1-4; maybe TRBD1 (5 bases). Between the trimmed V and J ends, which lost 4 bases and 4 bases, there was a span of 11 bases. The CDR3 has 14 amino acids. Germline V gene lookup returns CDR1 SGHNT and CDR2 YYREEE (reference sequence). CDR3 sequence reads: CASSPTESNEKLFF. The CDR3 DNA reads TGTGCCAGCAGCCCGACAGAAAGTAATGAAAAACTGTTTTTT.

Only a few counts were recorded for this clone. The chain uses TRBV4-1 and TRBJ2-2, with 11 positions matching TRBD2. The CDR3 runs 17 residues. V lost 2 bases and J lost 1; bases outside the gene matches: 3. Germline values: CDR1 MGHRA, CDR2 YSYEKL. The CDR3 nucleotides are TGCGCCAGCAGCCAAATAACTAGCGGGAGGAACACCGGGGAGCTGTTTTTT. Protein: CASSQITSGRNTGELFF.

The genes are TRBV6-5 and TRBJ2-2, with D unresolved. Trimming removed 5 bases at V and 5 bases at J, with 15 bases between. Germline values: CDR1 MNHEY, CDR2 SVGAGI. This CDR3 contains 15 residues. The CDR3 is CASSPPRVATGELFF. DNA for the CDR3: TGTGCCAGCAGTCCTCCCCGTGTAGCAACCGGGGAGCTGTTTTTT.

DNA for the CDR3: TGTGCCAGCAGCTTAGAGAACAGGGGCGAGTATCCCCAGTACTTC. Translating it yields CASSLENRGEYPQYF. The J gene is TRBJ2-5, the V gene TRBV11-1; 7 bases are shared with TRBD1. The CDR3 covers 15 residues. Germline V gene data show CDR1 as SGHAT and CDR2 as FQDESV (reference sequence). The V segment lost 1 base and the J segment 9 bases; nucleotides outside the gene matches: 11.

The CDR3 DNA reads as TGTGCCAGCAGCTCGGGACAGGACTACGAGCAGTACTTC. The encoded protein is CASSSGQDYEQYF. The chain has TRBV5-4 and TRBJ2-7, with 8 bases matching TRBD1. The germline CDR1 and CDR2 sequences are SGHNT and YYREEE (reference sequence). This CDR3 comprises 13 residues. J lost 3 bases, V lost 3 bases, and 2 bases had no gene match.

In its sample, this clone was seen once. V and J are TRBV27 and TRBJ2-5, with D hard to call. Trimming left V 3 bases short and J 5 bases short, with 4 bases between. From germline, CDR1 is MNHEY and CDR2 SMNVEV (reference sequence). The CDR3 contains 11 residues. The CDR3 loop is CASSFQETQYF. In DNA, the CDR3 is TGTGCCAGCAGTTTCCAGGAGACCCAGTACTTC.

The chain recombines TRBV6-1 with TRBJ1-1; D is undetermined. This CDR3 is built from 13 residues. V was clipped by 2 bases and J by 1 base, with 5 bases between them. Germline values: CDR1 MNHNS, CDR2 SASEGT. The CDR3 DNA reads as TGTGCCAGCAGTGAAACTGAGAACACTGAAGCTTTCTTT. Its protein is CASSETENTEAFF.

The chain employs TRBV6-5 and TRBJ2-1; TRBD2 aligns across 12 bases. The CDR3 is made up of 16 amino acids. Trimming cost V 0 bases and J 4 bases; bases outside gene matches: 1. Germline V gene data show CDR1 as MNHEY and CDR2 as SVGAGI. CDR3 residues: CASSYSGTSGYNEQFF. CDR3 sequence (DNA): TGTGCCAGCAGTTACTCAGGGACTAGCGGGTACAATGAGCAGTTCTTC.

V usage is TRBV5-6 and J usage is TRBJ2-2, with TRBD2 identical over 13 bases. This CDR3 comprises 17 residues. The germline V gene encodes CDR1 SGHDT and CDR2 YYEEEE. The junction had 7 bases not matched to a gene; V was cut back by 2 bases and J by 6 bases. The chain's CDR3 is CASSFPGLAGAAGELFF. CDR3 bases: TGTGCCAGCAGCTTTCCTGGACTAGCGGGAGCGGCCGGGGAGCTGTTTTTT.

This chain joins TRBV27 and TRBJ2-1; 10 nucleotides agree with TRBD2. Germline V lookup: CDR1 MNHEY, CDR2 SMNVEV (reference sequence). V lost 3 bases to trimming and J lost 4 bases; unmatched junction nucleotides: 6. The CDR3 spans 16 residues. This chain's CDR3 is CASSLFRTSGYNEQFF. The CDR3 region has the DNA TGTGCCAGCAGTTTGTTTCGGACTAGCGGTTACAATGAGCAGTTCTTC.

This chain connects TRBV28 to TRBJ1-5; D remains ambiguous. Germline assignment: CDR1 MDHEN and CDR2 SYDVKM. The CDR3 has 13 residues. With 3 bases removed from V and 11 bases from J, the gap between germline ends came to 14 bases. Written as DNA, the CDR3 is TGTGCCAGCAGTTTGGCGGTCTCGAACTCCCAGCATTTT. Protein product: CASSLAVSNSQHF.